The source of this T cell receptor beta chain is a study of blood T cell repertoires in COVID-19. Study information: Sites in the United States, Italy and Spain provided acute and convalescent COVID-19 samples. T cells, B-cell-depleted T cells, or PBMCs provided the cDNA or gDNA that served as material.

This CDR3 spans 16 amino acids. From germline, CDR1 is SGDLS and CDR2 YYNGEE. V shed 4 bases, J shed 9 bases, and the junction held 7 bases outside the gene matches. Original processing notes: Estimated nucleated cell counts came from reference gene primer amplification. Profiling relied on immunoSEQ multiplex PCR, and the TCRdb table lists in-frame clones only, not all of them. Clone size and V and J calls were adopted from that table, with D and trimming inferred from the DNA. The sample shows 130,000 or so clones, approximately 84% of them seen only once. Sequencing input: peripheral blood. The source is a woman aged 80 or over with acute or convalescent COVID-19. V and J are TRBV9 and TRBJ2-1; 16 positions match TRBD2. The CDR3 nucleotides are TGTGCCAGCAGCCCCGGGACTAGCGGGAGGGTCCCTGAGCAGTTCTTC. Residues: CASSPGTSGRVPEQFF.